The text below deals with one T cell receptor (beta chain). Its specificity is not known. Repertoires were generated with immunoSEQ multiplex PCR, while TCRdb's copy carries only in-frame clones and drops some. The repertoire includes some 40,000 clones, roughly 93% of them detected once, and 20% to 25% sits in the top ten. This specimen comes from a study of graft-versus-host responses after intestinal transplantation. Study overall: Recipients got multivisceral, liver-intestinal, or isolated intestinal transplants. Each recipient received anti-thymocyte globulin induction, then tacrolimus and steroids for approximately 3 years. Study results and limitations: Subjects displaying graft-donor T cell macrochimerism possessed elevated graft-versus-host to host-versus-graft clonal ratios inside allografts. GvH clones surfaced in recipient marrow, some emerging earlier in ileum or blood.

There are 14 residues in the CDR3. CDR1 and CDR2 (germline): LGHNA, YSLEER. Trimming removed 1 base at V and 2 bases at J, with 9 bases between. This receptor was obtained from a human donor who was the organ donor for an intestinal transplant. Sequences were derived from unstimulated CD8+ T cells sorted from spleen or lymph node cells, sampled before transplant. The rearrangement joins TRBV4-3 to TRBJ2-7; D is undetermined. CDR3 region: CASSQVLGTYEQYF. The CDR3 DNA reads as TGCGCCAGCAGCCAAGTCCTGGGAACCTACGAGCAGTACTTC.